These 2 T cell receptor beta chains share one sample of origin, sequenced in a study of Ad26.COV2.S vaccination and SARS-CoV-2 variants (dated by TCRdb to about 2021). Interpreted using the paper, the treatment or condition label stands for: about 20 received Ad26.COV2.S at low or high dose, single or two shots; a few received placebo; per-sample allocation not given. Repertoires of vaccine and placebo recipients were sequenced from samples collected on day 63 after the first injection. The receptor library was made with the immunoSEQ multiplex PCR assay. TCRdb carries this immuneACCESS record with in-frame sequences only. Its versions omit some clonotypes, under half of them owing to an unresolved V gene in the studies checked, with the rest unexplained. The sample has about 460,000 clones on record, roughly nine tenths of them singletons. The ten largest clones take up under 2% of the sample.

This material consisted of peripheral blood, taken in a trial of Ad26.COV2.S vaccine versus placebo. These TCRs come from a person between 18 and 60 years old who received the Ad26.COV2.S COVID-19 vaccine or a placebo.

This clone turned up a few times. The chain couples TRBV28 to TRBJ1-2; the match to TRBD1 covers 9 bases. The CDR3 contains 14 residues. Trimming took 5 bases from V and 4 from J; bases not matched to a gene: 5. Germline V gives CDR1 MDHEN, CDR2 SYDVKM. The CDR3 region has the DNA TGTGCCAGCAGTGCCGGACAGGGGACCTATGGCTACACCTTC. Translation: CASSAGQGTYGYTF.

This chain joins TRBV7-2 and TRBJ2-7, with D tentatively TRBD1 (6 bases). This CDR3 spans 16 amino acids. Germline-derived CDR1 and CDR2 are SGHTA and FQGNSA. With 1 base removed from V and 8 bases from J, the gap between germline ends came to 21 bases. The CDR3 loop reads CASSLGPGTPSRKQYF. DNA of the CDR3: TGTGCCAGCAGCTTAGGCCCCGGGACACCCAGTAGGAAGCAGTACTTC. The whole variable domain, filled in from reference TRBV7-2 and TRBJ2-7, reads GAGVSQSPSNKVTEKGKDVELRCDPISGHTALYWYRQSLGQGLEFLIYFQGNSAPDKSGLPSDRFSAERTGGSVSTLTIQRTQQEDSAVYLCASSLGPGTPSRKQYFGPGTRLTVT.